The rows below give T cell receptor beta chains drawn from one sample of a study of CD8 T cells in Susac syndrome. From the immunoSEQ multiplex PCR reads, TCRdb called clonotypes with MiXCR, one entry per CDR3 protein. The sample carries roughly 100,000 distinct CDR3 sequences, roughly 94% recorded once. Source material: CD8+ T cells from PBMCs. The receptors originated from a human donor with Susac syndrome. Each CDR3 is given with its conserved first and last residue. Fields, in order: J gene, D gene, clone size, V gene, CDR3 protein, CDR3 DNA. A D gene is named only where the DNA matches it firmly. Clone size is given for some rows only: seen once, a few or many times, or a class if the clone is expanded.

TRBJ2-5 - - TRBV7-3 CASSSTGGQETQYF TGTGCCAGCAGCTCGACAGGCGGGCAAGAGACCCAGTACTTC
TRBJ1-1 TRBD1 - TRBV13 CASSFGQGRNTEAFF TGTGCCAGCAGCTTTGGACAGGGGCGGAACACTGAAGCTTTCTTT
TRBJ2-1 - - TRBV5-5 CASSPRETYNEQFF TGTGCCAGCAGCCCTCGAGAAACATACAATGAGCAGTTCTTC
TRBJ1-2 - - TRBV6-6 CASSTLFRVGYTF TGTGCCAGCAGTACCCTGTTTCGGGTTGGCTACACCTTC
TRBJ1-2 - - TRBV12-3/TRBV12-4 CASSPGHGGYTF TGTGCCAGCAGTCCCGGACATGGAGGCTACACCTTC
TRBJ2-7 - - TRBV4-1 CASSQRSFDEQYF TGCGCCAGCAGCCAGAGGTCTTTTGACGAGCAGTACTTC
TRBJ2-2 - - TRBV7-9 CASASRGGGELFF TGTGCCAGCGCTTCGCGTGGGGGCGGGGAGCTGTTTTTT
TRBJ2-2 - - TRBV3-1 CASSQTPELAYGGELFF TGTGCCAGCAGCCAAACTCCGGAACTAGCCTACGGCGGGGAGCTGTTTTTT
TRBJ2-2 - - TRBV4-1 CASSQRTGELFF TGCGCCAGCAGCCAGAGAACCGGGGAGCTGTTTTTT
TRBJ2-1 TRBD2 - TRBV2 CASSPSVVSGGADEQFF TGTGCCAGCAGCCCGTCCGTAGTCAGCGGGGGGGCCGATGAGCAGTTCTTC
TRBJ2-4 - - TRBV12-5 CASGLKNIQYF TGTGCTAGTGGCCTTAAAAACATTCAGTACTTC
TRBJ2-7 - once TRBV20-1 CSARDLMGAYEQYF TGCAGTGCTAGAGATCTTATGGGGGCCTACGAGCAGTACTTC
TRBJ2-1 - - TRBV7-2 CASSPRDFTAYNEQFF TGTGCCAGCAGCCCTAGGGACTTCACTGCCTACAATGAGCAGTTCTTC
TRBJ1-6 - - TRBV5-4 CASSEGVGSPLHF TGTGCCAGCAGCGAGGGGGTGGGTTCACCCCTCCACTTT
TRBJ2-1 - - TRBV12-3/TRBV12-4 CASRPSVQSSYNEQFF TGTGCCAGCAGACCTAGCGTCCAGAGCTCCTACAATGAGCAGTTCTTC
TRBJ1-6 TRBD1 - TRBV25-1 CASSATGFSNSPLHF TGTGCCAGCAGTGCGACAGGGTTCTCTAATTCACCCCTCCACTTT
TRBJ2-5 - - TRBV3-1 CASSQDSGGTQYF TGTGCCAGCAGCCAAGATAGCGGTGGGACCCAGTACTTC
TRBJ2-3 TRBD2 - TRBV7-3 CASSPTSGGSGGVHTQYF TGTGCCAGCAGCCCGACCTCCGGTGGTAGCGGGGGAGTACATACGCAGTATTTT
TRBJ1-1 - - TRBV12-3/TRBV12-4 CASSKGSDTEAFF TGTGCCAGCAGTAAGGGAAGCGACACTGAAGCTTTCTTT
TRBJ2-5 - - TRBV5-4 CASSLVAQETQYF TGTGCCAGCAGCTTGGTAGCACAAGAGACCCAGTACTTC
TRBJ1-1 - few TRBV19 CASSPDRGNTEAFF TGTGCCAGTAGTCCCGACAGAGGGAACACTGAAGCTTTCTTT
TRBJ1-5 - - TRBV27 CASMGHGGENQPQHF TGTGCCAGCATGGGCCATGGGGGGGAAAATCAGCCCCAGCATTTT
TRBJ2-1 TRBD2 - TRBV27 CASSPGLAEGEQFF TGTGCCAGCAGTCCCGGACTAGCGGAGGGTGAGCAGTTCTTC
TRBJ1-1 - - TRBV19 CASSIPPENTEAFF TGTGCCAGTAGTATCCCTCCGGAGAACACTGAAGCTTTCTTT
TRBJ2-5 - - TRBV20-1 CSARDQEGGEETQYF TGCAGTGCTAGAGATCAGGAGGGGGGTGAAGAGACCCAGTACTTC
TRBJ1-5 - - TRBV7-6 CASSRYKGSNQPQHF TGTGCCAGCAGCCGATACAAGGGGAGCAATCAGCCCCAGCATTTT
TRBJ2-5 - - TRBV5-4 CASSLDGSQETQYF TGTGCCAGCAGCTTGGATGGCAGCCAAGAGACCCAGTACTTC